This T cell receptor (beta chain) was profiled in a study of T-cell reconstitution after alpha-beta-depleted transplantation in children. Study-level findings and limits: From newly produced T cells came most of the T-cell counts and diversity one year after transplant. Reportedly, alpha-beta T cells present about two months post-transplant originated from several hundred expanded clones of graft origin. Surviving recipient T cells and thymic progenitors accounted for the high day-60 TCRbeta diversity observed in some patients.

This clonotype was found many times. The antigen remains unidentified. Unique molecular identifiers were built into the TCRbeta library. In TCRdb, the PCR reads were re-called with MiXCR into one record per CDR3 protein. Of 85,000 to 120,000 distinct CDR3 sequences listed, roughly 7.6% were seen once; the top ten hold roughly 15%. This CDR3 has 15 amino acids. Per the germline V gene, CDR1 is MNHEY and CDR2 is SMNVEV (reference sequence). V lost 6 bases to trimming and J lost 2 bases; unmatched junction nucleotides: 7. This sequence joins TRBV27 and TRBJ2-3; TRBD1 matches 8 bases. This receptor was taken from a boy between 2 and 15 years old with acute lymphoblastic leukemia, due to receive a stem cell transplant. Sequencing used PBMCs, obtained before TCRalphabeta/CD19-depleted stem cell transplant. The CDR3 nucleotides are TGTGCCAGCAGCGGACAGGGCACTATCACAGATACGCAGTATTTT. Translation: CASSGQGTITDTQYF.